This TCR beta chain was identified in a study of T cell responses to AZD1222 COVID-19 vaccine. This CDR3 spans 16 amino acids. Germline CDR1 is MDHEN and CDR2 is SYDVKM. Trimming at V came to 5 bases and at J to 1 base, leaving 7 bases not matched to a gene. Study observations and caveats: Vaccine-associated CD4 TCRs spanned spike, dominant at 160-218 and 743-854. Donors were largely white British and mainly female; clonal diversity was possibly underestimated.

About this clone itself: Its antigen is not identified.

Using immunoSEQ multiplex PCR, the repertoire was profiled, and TCRdb retains in-frame clones only, with some absent. This sample carries 52,000 or so clones, 75% to 90% of them seen once, and the ten largest clones take approximately 19%. The chain joins TRBV28 to TRBJ2-3; 9 bases are a match to TRBD1. The TCR comes from an adult in good health. Here the sequenced sample was peripheral blood, taken on day 0 of MenACWY control vaccination. The CDR3, as DNA: TGTGCCAGCAGTCCGACAGGGGGACCCCGCACAGATACGCAGTATTTT. This translates into CASSPTGGPRTDTQYF. The whole variable domain, filled in from reference TRBV28 and TRBJ2-3, reads DVKVTQSSRYLVKRTGEKVFLECVQDMDHENMFWYRQDPGLGLRLIYFSYDVKMKEKGDIPEGYSVSREKKERFSLILESASTNQTSMYLCASSPTGGPRTDTQYFGPGTRLTVL.